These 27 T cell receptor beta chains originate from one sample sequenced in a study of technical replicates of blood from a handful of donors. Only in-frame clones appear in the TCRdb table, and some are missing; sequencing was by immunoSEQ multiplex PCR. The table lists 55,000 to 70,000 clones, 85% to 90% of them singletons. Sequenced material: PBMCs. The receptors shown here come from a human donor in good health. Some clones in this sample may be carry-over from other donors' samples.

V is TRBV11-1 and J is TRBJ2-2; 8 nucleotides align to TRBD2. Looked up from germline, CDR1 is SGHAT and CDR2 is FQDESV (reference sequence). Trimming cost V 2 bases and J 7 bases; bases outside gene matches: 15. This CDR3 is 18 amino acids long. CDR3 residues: CASSLSFGGAGSGGELFF. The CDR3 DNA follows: TGTGCCAGCAGCTTAAGTTTCGGGGGGGCCGGTTCAGGCGGGGAGCTGTTTTTT.

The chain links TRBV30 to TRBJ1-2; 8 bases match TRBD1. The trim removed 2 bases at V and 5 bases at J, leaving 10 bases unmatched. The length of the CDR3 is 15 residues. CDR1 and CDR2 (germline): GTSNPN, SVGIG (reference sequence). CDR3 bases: TGTGCCTGGAGTCTTGGGACAGGAACTCCATATGGCTACACCTTC. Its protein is CAWSLGTGTPYGYTF.

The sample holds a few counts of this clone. The CDR3 DNA is TGTGCCAGCAGCTCCGGGGCAGGACTAATCTACGAGCAGTACTTC. Its translation: CASSSGAGLIYEQYF. This rearrangement joins TRBV7-3 to TRBJ2-7; D is perhaps TRBD2 (6 bases). The V end lost 4 bases, the J end lost 3 bases, and 16 bases lay between the germline ends. This CDR3 has 15 amino acids. Germline V CDR1 and CDR2: SGHTA, FQGTGA.

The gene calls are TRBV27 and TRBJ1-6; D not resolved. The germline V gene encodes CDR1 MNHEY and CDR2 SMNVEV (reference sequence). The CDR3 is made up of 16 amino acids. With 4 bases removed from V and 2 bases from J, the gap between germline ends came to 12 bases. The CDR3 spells CASSSGSSAYNSPLHF. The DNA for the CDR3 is TGTGCCAGCAGTTCGGGGTCGAGTGCCTATAATTCACCCCTCCACTTT.

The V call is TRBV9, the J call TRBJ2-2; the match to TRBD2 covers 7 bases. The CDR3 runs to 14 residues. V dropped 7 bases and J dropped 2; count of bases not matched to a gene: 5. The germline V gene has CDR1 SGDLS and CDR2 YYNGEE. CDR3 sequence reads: CASAGRGNTGELFF. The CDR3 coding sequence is TGTGCCAGCGCAGGGAGGGGCAACACCGGGGAGCTGTTTTTT.

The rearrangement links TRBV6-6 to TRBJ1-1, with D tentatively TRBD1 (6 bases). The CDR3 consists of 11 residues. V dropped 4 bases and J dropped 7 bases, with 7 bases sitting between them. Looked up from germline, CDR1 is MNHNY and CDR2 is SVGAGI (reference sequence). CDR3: CASSWGREAFF. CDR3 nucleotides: TGTGCCAGCAGTTGGGGGCGTGAAGCTTTCTTT.

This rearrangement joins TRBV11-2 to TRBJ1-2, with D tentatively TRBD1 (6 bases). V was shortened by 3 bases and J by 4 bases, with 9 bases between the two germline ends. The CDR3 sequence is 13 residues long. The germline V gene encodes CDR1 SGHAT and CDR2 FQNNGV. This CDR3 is CASSFTGSYGYTF. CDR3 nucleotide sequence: TGTGCCAGCAGCTTTACAGGGTCCTATGGCTACACCTTC. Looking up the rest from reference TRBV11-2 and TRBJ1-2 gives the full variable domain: EAGVAQSPRYKIIEKRQSVAFWCNPISGHATLYWYQQILGQGPKLLIQFQNNGVVDDSQLPKDRFSAERLKGVDSTLKIQPAKLEDSAVYLCASSFTGSYGYTFGSGTRLTVV.

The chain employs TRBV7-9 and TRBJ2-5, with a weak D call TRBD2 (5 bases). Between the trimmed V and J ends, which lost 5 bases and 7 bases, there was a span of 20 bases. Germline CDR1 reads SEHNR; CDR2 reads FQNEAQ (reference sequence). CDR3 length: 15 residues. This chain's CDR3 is CASSAEELVRGTQYF. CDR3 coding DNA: TGTGCCAGCAGCGCCGAGGAGCTAGTACGGGGGACCCAGTACTTC.

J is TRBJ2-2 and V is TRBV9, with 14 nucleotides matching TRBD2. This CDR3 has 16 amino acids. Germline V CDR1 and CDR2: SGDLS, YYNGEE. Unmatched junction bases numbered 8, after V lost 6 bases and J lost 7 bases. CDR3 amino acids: CASTLTSGGAGGELFF. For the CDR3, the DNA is TGTGCCAGCACCTTGACTAGCGGGGGGGCCGGCGGGGAGCTGTTTTTT. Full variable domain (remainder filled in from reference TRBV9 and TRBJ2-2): DSGVTQTPKHLITATGQRVTLRCSPRSGDLSVYWYQQSLDQGLQFLIQYYNGEERAKGNILERFSAQQFPDLHSELNLSSLELGDSALYFCASTLTSGGAGGELFFGEGSRLTVL.

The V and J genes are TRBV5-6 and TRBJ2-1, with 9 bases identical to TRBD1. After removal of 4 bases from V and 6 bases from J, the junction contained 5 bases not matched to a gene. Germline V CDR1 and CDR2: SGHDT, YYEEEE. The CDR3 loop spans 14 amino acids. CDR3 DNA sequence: TGTGCCAGCAGCCAGGACAGGGGTCTCAATGAGCAGTTCTTC. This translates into CASSQDRGLNEQFF.

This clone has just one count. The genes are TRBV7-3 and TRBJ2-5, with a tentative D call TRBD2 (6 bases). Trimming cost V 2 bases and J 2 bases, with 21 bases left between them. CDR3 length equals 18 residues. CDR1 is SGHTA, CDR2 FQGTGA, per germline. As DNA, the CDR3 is TGTGCCAGCAGCTTAGGCCCCTCCGGGACTGGGGGACAAGAGACCCAGTACTTC. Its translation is CASSLGPSGTGGQETQYF. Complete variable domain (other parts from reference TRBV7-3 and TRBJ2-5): GAGVSQTPSNKVTEKGKYVELRCDPISGHTALYWYRQSLGQGPEFLIYFQGTGAADDSGLPNDRFFAVRPEGSVSTLKIQRTERGDSAVYLCASSLGPSGTGGQETQYFGPGTRLLVL.

The CDR3 region has the DNA TGCGCCAGCAGCTTGACAGGGGTGGGTGAAAAACTGTTTTTT. Its translation is CASSLTGVGEKLFF. The V and J genes are TRBV5-1 and TRBJ1-4, with 7 bases that match TRBD1. Germline trimming cut 1 base from V and 7 bases from J; bases unmatched to any gene: 4. CDR3 size: 14 residues. CDR1 is SGHRS, CDR2 YFSETQ, per germline.

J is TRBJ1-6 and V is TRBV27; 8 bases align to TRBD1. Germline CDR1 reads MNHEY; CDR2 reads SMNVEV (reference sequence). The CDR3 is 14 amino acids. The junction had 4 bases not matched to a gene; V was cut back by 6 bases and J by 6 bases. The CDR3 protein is CASSHTGGNSPLHF. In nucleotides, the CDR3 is TGTGCCAGCAGCCATACAGGGGGTAATTCACCCCTCCACTTT.

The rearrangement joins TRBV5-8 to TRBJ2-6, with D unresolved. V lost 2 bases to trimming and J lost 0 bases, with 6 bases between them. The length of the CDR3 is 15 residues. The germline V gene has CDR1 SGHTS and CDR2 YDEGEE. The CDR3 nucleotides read TGTGCCAGCAGCTTTAGGAGCTCTGGGGCCAACGTCCTGACTTTC. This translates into CASSFRSSGANVLTF.

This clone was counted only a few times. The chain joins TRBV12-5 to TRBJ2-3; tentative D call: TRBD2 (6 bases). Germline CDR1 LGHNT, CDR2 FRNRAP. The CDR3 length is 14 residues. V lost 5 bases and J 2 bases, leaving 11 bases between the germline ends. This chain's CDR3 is CASGTGTHTDTQYF. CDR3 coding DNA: TGTGCTAGTGGTACCGGGACTCACACAGATACGCAGTATTTT.

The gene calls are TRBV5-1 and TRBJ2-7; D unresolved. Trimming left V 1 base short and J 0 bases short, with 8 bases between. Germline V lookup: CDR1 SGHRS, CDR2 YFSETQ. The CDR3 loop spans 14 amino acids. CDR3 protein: CASSLRPDSYEQYF. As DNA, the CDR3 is TGCGCCAGCAGCTTGCGTCCAGACTCCTACGAGCAGTACTTC.

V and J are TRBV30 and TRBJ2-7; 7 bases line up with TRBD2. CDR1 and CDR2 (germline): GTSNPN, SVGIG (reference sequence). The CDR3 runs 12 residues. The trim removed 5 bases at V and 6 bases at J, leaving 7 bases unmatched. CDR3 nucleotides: TGTGCCTGGGGGACCGGGAGGCTCGAGCAGTACTTC. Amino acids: CAWGTGRLEQYF.

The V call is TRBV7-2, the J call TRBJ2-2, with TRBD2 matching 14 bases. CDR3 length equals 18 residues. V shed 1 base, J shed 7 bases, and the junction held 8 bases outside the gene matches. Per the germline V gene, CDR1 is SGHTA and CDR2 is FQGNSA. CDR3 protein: CASSLGTSGRRLGGELFF. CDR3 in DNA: TGTGCCAGCAGCTTAGGGACTAGCGGGAGGAGGCTCGGCGGGGAGCTGTTTTTT.

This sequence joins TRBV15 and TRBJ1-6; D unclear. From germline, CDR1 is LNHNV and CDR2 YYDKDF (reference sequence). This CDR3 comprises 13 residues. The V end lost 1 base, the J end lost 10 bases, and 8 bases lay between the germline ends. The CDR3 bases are TGTGCCACCAGCAGAGCCCGGAGATCACCCCTCCACTTT. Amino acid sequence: CATSRARRSPLHF.

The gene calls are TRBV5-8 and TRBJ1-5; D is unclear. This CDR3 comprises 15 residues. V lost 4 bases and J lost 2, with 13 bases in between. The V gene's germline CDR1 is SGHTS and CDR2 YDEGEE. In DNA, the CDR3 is TGTGCCAGCAGCCGCGTAGATACGGGCAATCAGCCCCAGCATTTT. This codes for CASSRVDTGNQPQHF.

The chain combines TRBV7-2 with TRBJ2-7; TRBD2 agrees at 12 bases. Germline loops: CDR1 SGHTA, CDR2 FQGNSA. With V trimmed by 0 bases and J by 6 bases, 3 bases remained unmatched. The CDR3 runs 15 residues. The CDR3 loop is CASSLAPSGRGEQYF. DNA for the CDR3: TGTGCCAGCAGCTTAGCTCCTAGCGGGAGGGGCGAGCAGTACTTC.

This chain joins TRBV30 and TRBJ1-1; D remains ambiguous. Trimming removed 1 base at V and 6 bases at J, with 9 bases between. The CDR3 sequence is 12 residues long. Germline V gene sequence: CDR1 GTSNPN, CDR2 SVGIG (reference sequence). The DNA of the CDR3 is TGTGCCTGGAGTGGTACAGTTCCTGAAGCTTTCTTT. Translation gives CAWSGTVPEAFF.

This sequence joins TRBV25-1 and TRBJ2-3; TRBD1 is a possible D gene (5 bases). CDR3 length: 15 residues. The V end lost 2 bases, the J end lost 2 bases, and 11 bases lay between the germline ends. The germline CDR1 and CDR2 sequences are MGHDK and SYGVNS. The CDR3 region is CASSEQGISTDTQYF. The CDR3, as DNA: TGTGCCAGCAGTGAACAGGGAATATCCACAGATACGCAGTATTTT.

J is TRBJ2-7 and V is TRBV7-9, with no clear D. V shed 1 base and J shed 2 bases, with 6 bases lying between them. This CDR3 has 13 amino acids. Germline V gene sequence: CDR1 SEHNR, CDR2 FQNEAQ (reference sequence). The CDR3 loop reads CASSLDITYEQYF. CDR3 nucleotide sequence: TGTGCCAGCAGCTTAGACATTACCTACGAGCAGTACTTC. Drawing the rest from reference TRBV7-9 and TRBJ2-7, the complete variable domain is DTGVSQNPRHKITKRGQNVTFRCDPISEHNRLYWYRQTLGQGPEFLTYFQNEAQLEKSRLLSDRFSAERPKGSFSTLEIQRTEQGDSAMYLCASSLDITYEQYFGPGTRLTVT.

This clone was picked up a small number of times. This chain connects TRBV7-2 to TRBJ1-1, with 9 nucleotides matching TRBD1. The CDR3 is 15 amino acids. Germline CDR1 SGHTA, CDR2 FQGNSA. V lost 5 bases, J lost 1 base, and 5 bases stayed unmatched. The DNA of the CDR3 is TGTGCCAGCAGCCTACAACAGGGGGCGAACACTGAAGCTTTCTTT. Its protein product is CASSLQQGANTEAFF.

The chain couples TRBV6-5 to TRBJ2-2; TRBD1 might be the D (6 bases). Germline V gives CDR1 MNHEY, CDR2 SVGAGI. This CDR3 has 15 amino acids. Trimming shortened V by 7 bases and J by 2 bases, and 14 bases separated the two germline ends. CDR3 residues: CASTRLQGNTGELFF. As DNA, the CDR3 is TGTGCCAGCACCCGACTACAGGGAAACACCGGGGAGCTGTTTTTT.

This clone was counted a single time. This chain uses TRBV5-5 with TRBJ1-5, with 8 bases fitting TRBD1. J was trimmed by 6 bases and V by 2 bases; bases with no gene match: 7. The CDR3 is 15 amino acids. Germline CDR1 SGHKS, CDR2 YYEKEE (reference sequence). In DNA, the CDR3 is TGTGCCAGCAGCTTAACTGGACAGGGAGGTCAGCCCCAGCATTTT. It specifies CASSLTGQGGQPQHF.